The next 6 T cell receptor beta chains were all read from a single sample in a study of blood T cell repertoires in COVID-19 (TCRdb year 2020). The library was obtained by the immunoSEQ multiplex PCR assay. TCRdb holds this immuneACCESS table with in-frame rearrangements only. Some clones are missing; in checked studies, unresolved V genes explain under half, and the rest has no known cause. A total of over 100,000 clones appear in this sample, approximately 78% of them only once. 6.5% to 10% of the sample lies in the top ten. The sample consisted of peripheral blood. Receptor source: a man between 65 and 79 years old with acute or convalescent COVID-19.

This clone was recorded only once. The chain carries TRBV6-5 and TRBJ2-1, with 8 bases lining up with TRBD2. CDR1 and CDR2 (germline): MNHEY, SVGAGI. The CDR3 runs to 15 residues. V dropped 7 bases and J dropped 3; count of bases not matched to a gene: 8. CDR3 protein: CASTILAEGYNEQFF. The CDR3 DNA sequence: TGTGCCAGCACCATACTAGCGGAGGGCTACAATGAGCAGTTCTTC.

The chain recombines TRBV19 with TRBJ1-6; 7 bases line up with TRBD1. V shed 6 bases and J 10 bases; nucleotides not matched to a gene: 9. CDR3 length: 14 residues. Germline V gives CDR1 LNHDA, CDR2 SQIVND (reference sequence). CDR3 amino acids: CASSADRVYSPLHF. Here the CDR3 DNA reads TGTGCCAGTAGCGCCGACAGGGTATACTCACCCCTCCACTTT.

This clone was found once. This chain links TRBV3-1 (or the pseudogene TRBV3-2) with TRBJ1-2; no clear D gene. CDR1 and CDR2 (germline): LGHDT, YNNKEL (reference sequence). Trimming removed 1 base at V and 4 bases at J, with 13 bases between. The CDR3 contains 15 residues. The CDR3 protein is CASSQGGGNIYGYTF. Written as DNA, the CDR3 is TGTGCCAGCAGCCAAGGGGGAGGGAATATCTATGGCTACACCTTC.

The gene calls are TRBV12-5 and TRBJ1-1; 8 nucleotides match TRBD1. CDR3 length: 14 residues. Trimming cost V 8 bases and J 10 bases; bases outside gene matches: 15. Germline V lookup: CDR1 LGHNT, CDR2 FRNRAP. CDR3 amino acids: CASSGDRQTSPAFF. The CDR3 DNA follows: TGTGCTAGTTCGGGGGACAGGCAGACTTCCCCAGCTTTCTTT.

The chain links TRBV20-1 to TRBJ1-5; D is undetermined. The CDR3 runs to 15 residues. The germline gives CDR1 DFQATT, CDR2 SNEGSKA (reference sequence). Deletions cut 3 bases from V and 1 base from J, with 13 bases between. Here the CDR3 DNA reads TGCAGTGCTAGTTCAACCTGGCAGAGCAATCAGCCCCAGCATTTT. This encodes CSASSTWQSNQPQHF.

The rearrangement joins TRBV9 to TRBJ1-2; 7 bases map to TRBD1. Trimming at V came to 4 bases and at J to 8 bases, leaving 5 bases not matched to a gene. Germline assignment: CDR1 SGDLS and CDR2 YYNGEE. This CDR3 has 12 amino acids. CDR3 DNA: TGTGCCAGCAGCAACACAGGGGAGGGCTACACCTTC. This sequence encodes CASSNTGEGYTF.